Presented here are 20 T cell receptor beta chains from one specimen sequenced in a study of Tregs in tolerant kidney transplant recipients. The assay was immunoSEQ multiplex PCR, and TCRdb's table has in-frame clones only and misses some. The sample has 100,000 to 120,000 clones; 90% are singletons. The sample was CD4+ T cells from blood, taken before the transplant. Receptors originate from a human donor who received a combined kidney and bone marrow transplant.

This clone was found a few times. The CDR3 DNA reads as TGTGCCAGCACCGACGGAGGGAACAGTATTCAGTACTTC. Amino acids: CASTDGGNSIQYF. This chain joins TRBV6-1 and TRBJ2-4; D perhaps matches TRBD2 (6 bases). Germline V gene lookup returns CDR1 MNHNS and CDR2 SASEGT. Trimming pared 7 bases from V and 10 bases from J, leaving 17 bases between. The CDR3 runs to 13 residues.

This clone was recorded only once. CDR3 loop: CAMSLVSTDTQYF. The CDR3 DNA follows: TGTGCCATGTCCCTAGTTTCCACAGATACGCAGTATTTT. J is TRBJ2-3 and V is TRBV30; D gene unclear. The CDR3 is made up of 13 amino acids. Looked up from germline, CDR1 is GTSNPN and CDR2 is SVGIG (reference sequence). Between the trimmed V and J ends, which lost 8 bases and 2 bases, there was a span of 14 bases.

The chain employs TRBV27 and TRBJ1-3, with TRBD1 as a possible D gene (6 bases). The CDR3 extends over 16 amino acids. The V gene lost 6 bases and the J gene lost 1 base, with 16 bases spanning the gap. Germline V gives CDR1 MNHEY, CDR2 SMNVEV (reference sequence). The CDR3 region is CASSPRNRESGNTIYF. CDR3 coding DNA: TGTGCCAGCAGCCCAAGGAACAGGGAGTCTGGAAACACCATATATTTT.

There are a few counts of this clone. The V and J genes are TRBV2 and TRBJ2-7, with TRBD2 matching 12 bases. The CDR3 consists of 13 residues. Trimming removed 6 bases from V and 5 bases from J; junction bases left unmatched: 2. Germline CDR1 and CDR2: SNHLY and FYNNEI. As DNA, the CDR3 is TGTGCCAGCAGGTCTAGCGGGAGGGACGAGCAGTACTTC. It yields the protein CASRSSGRDEQYF.

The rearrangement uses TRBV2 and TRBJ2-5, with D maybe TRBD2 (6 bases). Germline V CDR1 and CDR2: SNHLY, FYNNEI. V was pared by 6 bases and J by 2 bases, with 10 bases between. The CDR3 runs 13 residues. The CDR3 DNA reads TGTGCCAGCAGGGGGACTGAACAAGAGACCCAGTACTTC. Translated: CASRGTEQETQYF.

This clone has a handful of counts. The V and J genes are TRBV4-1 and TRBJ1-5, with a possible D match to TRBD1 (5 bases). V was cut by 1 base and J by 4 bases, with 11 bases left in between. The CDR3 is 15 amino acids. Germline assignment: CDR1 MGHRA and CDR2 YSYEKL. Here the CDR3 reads CASSQGAGGNQPQHF. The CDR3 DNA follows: TGCGCCAGCAGCCAAGGGGCGGGGGGGAATCAGCCCCAGCATTTT.

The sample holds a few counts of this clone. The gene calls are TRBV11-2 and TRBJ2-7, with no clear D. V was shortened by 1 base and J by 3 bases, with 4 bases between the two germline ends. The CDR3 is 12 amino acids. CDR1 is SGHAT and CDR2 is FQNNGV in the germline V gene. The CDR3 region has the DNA TGTGCCAGCAGCTTAGTCGGCTACGAGCAGTACTTC. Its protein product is CASSLVGYEQYF.

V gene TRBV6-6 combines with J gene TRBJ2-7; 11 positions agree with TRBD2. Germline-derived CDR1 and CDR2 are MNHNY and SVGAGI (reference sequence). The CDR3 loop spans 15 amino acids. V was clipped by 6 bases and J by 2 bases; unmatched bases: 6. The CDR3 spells CASRPSGGIAYEQYF. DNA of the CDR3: TGTGCCAGCAGACCTAGCGGGGGGATCGCCTACGAGCAGTACTTC.

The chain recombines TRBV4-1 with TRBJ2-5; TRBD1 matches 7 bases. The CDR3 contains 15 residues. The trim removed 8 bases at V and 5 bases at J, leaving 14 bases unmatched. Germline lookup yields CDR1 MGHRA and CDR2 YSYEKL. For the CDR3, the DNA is TGCGCCAGCGAAGACAGGGCCCTCGCCGGGGAGACCCAGTACTTC. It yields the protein CASEDRALAGETQYF.

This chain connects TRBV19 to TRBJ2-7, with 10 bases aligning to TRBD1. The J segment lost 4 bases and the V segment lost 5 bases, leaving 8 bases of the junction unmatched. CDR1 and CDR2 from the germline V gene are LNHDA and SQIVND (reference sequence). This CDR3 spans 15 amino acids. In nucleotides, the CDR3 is TGTGCCAGTAGTTCGGGGACAGGGGTTTTGTACGAGCAGTACTTC. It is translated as CASSSGTGVLYEQYF. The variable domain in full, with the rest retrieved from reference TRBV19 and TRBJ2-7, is DGGITQSPKYLFRKEGQNVTLSCEQNLNHDAMYWYRQDPGQGLRLIYYSQIVNDFQKGDIAEGYSVSREKKESFPLTVTSAQKNPTAFYLCASSSGTGVLYEQYFGPGTRLTVT.

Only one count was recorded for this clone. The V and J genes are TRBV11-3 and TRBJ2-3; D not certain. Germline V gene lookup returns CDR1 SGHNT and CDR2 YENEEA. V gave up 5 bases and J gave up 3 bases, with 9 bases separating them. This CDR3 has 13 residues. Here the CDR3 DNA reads TGTGCCAGCAGCCTAGGGCATACAGATACGCAGTATTTT. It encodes CASSLGHTDTQYF. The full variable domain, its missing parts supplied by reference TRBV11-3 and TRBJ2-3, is EAGVVQSPRYKIIEKKQPVAFWCNPISGHNTLYWYLQNLGQGPELLIRYENEEAVDDSQLPKDRFSAERLKGVDSTLKIQPAELGDSAVYLCASSLGHTDTQYFGPGTRLTVL.

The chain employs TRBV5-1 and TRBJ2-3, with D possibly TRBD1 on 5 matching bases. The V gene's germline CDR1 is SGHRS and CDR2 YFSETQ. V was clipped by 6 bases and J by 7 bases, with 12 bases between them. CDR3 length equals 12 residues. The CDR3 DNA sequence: TGCGCCAGCAAACTCGACAGAAATACGCAGTATTTT. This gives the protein CASKLDRNTQYF.

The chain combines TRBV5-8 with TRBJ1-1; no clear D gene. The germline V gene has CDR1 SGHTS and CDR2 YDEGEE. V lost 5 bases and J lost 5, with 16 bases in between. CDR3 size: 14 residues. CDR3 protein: CASSYDRMRTEAFF. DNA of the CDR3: TGTGCCAGCAGTTACGATCGAATGAGGACTGAAGCTTTCTTT. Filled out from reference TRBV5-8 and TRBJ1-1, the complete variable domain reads EAGVTQSPTHLIKTRGQQATLRCSPISGHTSVYWYQQALGLGLQFLLWYDEGEERNRGNFPPRFSGRQFPNYSSELNVNALELEDSALYLCASSYDRMRTEAFFGQGTRLTVV.

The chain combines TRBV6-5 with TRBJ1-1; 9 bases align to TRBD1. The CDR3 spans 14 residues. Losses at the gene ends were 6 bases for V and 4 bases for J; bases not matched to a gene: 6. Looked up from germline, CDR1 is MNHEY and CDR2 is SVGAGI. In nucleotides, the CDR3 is TGTGCCAGCAGCCGGACAGGGGTTGGCACTGAAGCTTTCTTT. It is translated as CASSRTGVGTEAFF.

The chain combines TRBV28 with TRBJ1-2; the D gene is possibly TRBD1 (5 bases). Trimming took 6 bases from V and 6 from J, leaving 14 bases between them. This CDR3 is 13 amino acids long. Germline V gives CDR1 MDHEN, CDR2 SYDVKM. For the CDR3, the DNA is TGTGCCAGCAGGATGGACAAAAGTCATGGCTACACCTTC. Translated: CASRMDKSHGYTF.

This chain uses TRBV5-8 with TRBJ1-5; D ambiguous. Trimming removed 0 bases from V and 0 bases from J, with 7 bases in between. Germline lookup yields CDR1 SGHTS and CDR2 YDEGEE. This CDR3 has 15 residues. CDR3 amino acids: CASSLGDYSNQPQHF. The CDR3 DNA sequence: TGTGCCAGCAGCTTGGGAGATTATAGCAATCAGCCCCAGCATTTT.

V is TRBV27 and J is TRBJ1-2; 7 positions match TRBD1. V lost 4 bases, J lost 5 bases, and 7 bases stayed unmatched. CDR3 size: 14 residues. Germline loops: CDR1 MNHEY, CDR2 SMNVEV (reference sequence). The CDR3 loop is CASSSYRGEYGYTF. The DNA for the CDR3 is TGTGCCAGCAGTTCTTACAGGGGTGAATATGGCTACACCTTC.

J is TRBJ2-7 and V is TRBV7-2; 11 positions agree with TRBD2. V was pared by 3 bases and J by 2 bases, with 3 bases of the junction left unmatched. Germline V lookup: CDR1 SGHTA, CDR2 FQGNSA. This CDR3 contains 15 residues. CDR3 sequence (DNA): TGTGCCAGCAGCTTTAGCGGGAGGGGCCCCTACGAGCAGTACTTC. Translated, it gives CASSFSGRGPYEQYF.

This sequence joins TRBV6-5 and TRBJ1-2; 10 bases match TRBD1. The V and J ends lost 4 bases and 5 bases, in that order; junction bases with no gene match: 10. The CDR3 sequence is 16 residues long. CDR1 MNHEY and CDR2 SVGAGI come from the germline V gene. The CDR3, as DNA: TGTGCCAGCAGTTTTGGGACAGGGGATTTAGGGTATGGCTACACCTTC. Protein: CASSFGTGDLGYGYTF.

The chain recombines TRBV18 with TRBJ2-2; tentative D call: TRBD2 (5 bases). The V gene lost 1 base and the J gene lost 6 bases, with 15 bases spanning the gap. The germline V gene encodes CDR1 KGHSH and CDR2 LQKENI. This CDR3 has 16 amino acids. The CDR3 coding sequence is TGTGCCAGCTCACCACAGACAAACCCGGAGGCCGGGGAGCTGTTTTTT. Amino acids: CASSPQTNPEAGELFF.